The following is a T cell receptor beta chain sequence with its context. Its antigen is still unknown. Nothing much larger sits one base from this clone, and base qualities are not available. V gives up 6 bases and J gives up 6 bases, and the segment between their germline ends measures 9 bases. According to the germline V gene, CDR1 reads SGHRS and CDR2 reads YFSETQ. Including cysteine and phenylalanine, the CDR3 has 12 amino acids. Of the read, only the CDR3 DNA is kept; its 36 bases are in frame from base 1. This specimen comes from a study of blood T cell repertoires in COVID-19 (dated by TCRdb to the early 2020s). About the investigation overall: Samples covering the acute and convalescent phases of COVID-19 were provided by collaborators in the United States, Italy and Spain. The prospective study material was composed of cDNA or gDNA derived from T cells, B-cell-depleted T cells, or PBMCs. The dataset comprised deeply sampled blood TCRbeta repertoires from subjects exposed to, actively infected with, or recovered from COVID-19. The repertoires were released in a freely available public database meant as a resource for research on the immune response to SARS-CoV-2. Samples came from the ongoing ImmuneRACE study (first 160 participants) plus 1,254 subjects from 6 global collaborators. A de-identified subject ID, COVID-19 status, age in years and sex were almost always included in the sample metadata. HLA class I and class II types, where available, came from metadata supplied by the sample provider rather than from assay-based typing.

General study outcomes and caveats: The quantity of clinical and demographic metadata differed by source and by participant and was supplied without curation.

A second Seattle source provided samples from volunteer blood donors who had recovered from COVID-19. The collaborating institutions used their own protocols to collect whole blood in K2EDTA tubes. For TCRbeta analysis, collaborators shipped samples in one of three forms: frozen whole blood, isolated PBMCs, or DNA extracted from either of those sample types. The immunoSEQ Assay, a bias-controlled multiplex PCR, was used to amplify TCRbeta CDR3 regions from genomic DNA. Regarding the original processing steps: The number of nucleated cells in each sample was estimated by amplification of reference gene primers within the assay. To quantify the absolute abundance of each unique TCRbeta CDR3 rearrangement, sequence reads were collapsed and filtered. For each sample, productive Simpson clonality was calculated by taking the square root of Simpson's diversity index across productive rearrangements. TCRdb re-hosts the immuneACCESS table, in-frame sequences only. Its copies lack some clones; in the studies checked, an unresolved V gene accounts for under half of them, and the cause for the rest is not known. V and J calls and clone size are as listed in that table; D and trimming were resolved from the DNA. Across this sample there are about 260,000 clones, with roughly nine tenths seen only once. Clones ranked in the top ten supply approximately 3.8% of the sample.

What was sequenced was peripheral blood. This receptor chain uses TRBV5-1 and TRBJ1-4; D gene: possibly TRBD1, on 6 matching bases. This TCR was recovered from a man aged 55 to 70 who had recovered from COVID-19. The DNA sequence is as follows: TGCGCCAGCAAGGACAGTTATGAAAAACTGTTTTTT. Its translation reads: CASKDSYEKLFF.